The T cell receptor (beta chain) under discussion was sequenced for a study of T cells in Graves' hyperthyroidism and ophthalmopathy. Patients were excluded because of uncontrolled infection, other autoimmune disease, pregnancy or lactation. The PBMCs were sourced from fresh peripheral blood (about 9.6 ml). Whole-study results and caveats: From stable hyperthyroidism, ophthalmopathy was separated by a 13 V-J model.

This clonotype was observed once. Antigen unknown. Authors of the study amplified TCR beta CDR3 regions from RNA transcripts. HTBI primers were employed in a first-round RT-PCR of the TCR CDR3. TCRdb analysed the multiplex PCR reads with MiXCR anew, one entry per CDR3 protein. Among about 350,000 distinct CDR3 sequences listed, about a sixth were seen once. What was sequenced was blood. The TCR sequence derives from a woman in her 30s with Graves' hyperthyroidism that later progressed to Graves' ophthalmopathy.

The CDR3 DNA follows: TGCAGCGTTGTAGCGGGAGGGTCCCACGAGCAGTACTTC. Translating it yields CSVVAGGSHEQYF. This rearrangement joins TRBV29-1 to TRBJ2-7, with 11 bases matching TRBD2. Germline V lookup: CDR1 SQVTM, CDR2 ANQGSEA. Germline trimming cut 4 bases from V and 5 bases from J; bases unmatched to any gene: 4. The CDR3 has 13 residues.